This T cell receptor (beta chain) came from a study of blood T cell repertoires in COVID-19. Study in general: T cells, B-cell-depleted T cells, or PBMCs supplied cDNA or gDNA.

From germline, CDR1 is LNHNV and CDR2 YYDKDF (reference sequence). This CDR3 is 16 amino acids long. Trimming shortened V by 5 bases and J by 2 bases, and 18 bases separated the two germline ends. One Seattle source followed patients from active infection through their disease course. Per the authors' pipeline: For nucleated cells, counts were estimated from reference gene primer amplification. Sequencing was performed with immunoSEQ multiplex PCR; in TCRdb, only in-frame clones are kept and a portion is missing. V and J calls and clone size are copied from that table; D and trimming were computed from the DNA. The sample records tens of thousands of clones, just over 85% being singletons.

The receptor was isolated from a woman aged 55-75 years with COVID-19, enrolled during active disease. This rearrangement joins TRBV15 to TRBJ2-5, with a possible D match to TRBD2 (6 bases). Sample: peripheral blood. The CDR3 protein is CATSGGYTEGQETQYF. The CDR3 region has the DNA TGTGCCACCAGCGGAGGGTACACGGAGGGTCAAGAGACCCAGTACTTC.